This T cell receptor (beta chain) is drawn from a study of blood T cell repertoires in COVID-19. The CDR3 loop spans 14 amino acids. V lost 5 bases to trimming and J lost 8 bases; unmatched junction nucleotides: 7. Germline CDR1 reads GTSNPN; CDR2 reads SVGIG (reference sequence). Per the original methods: Reference gene primer amplification gave nucleated cell count estimates. The repertoire was sequenced with immunoSEQ multiplex PCR; TCRdb's copy has only in-frame clones and lacks some. From that table come the V and J calls and clone size; the DNA was used to work out D and trimming. The sample has about 14,000 clones, over 80% seen once.

The gene calls are TRBV30 and TRBJ2-1; 12 bases are a match to TRBD2. The clonotype comes from a human donor in a cohort sampled during active COVID-19. The sample was peripheral blood. The CDR3 sequence is CAWEGLAGTDEQFF. DNA of the CDR3: TGTGCCTGGGAAGGACTAGCGGGAACCGATGAGCAGTTCTTC.